The rows below give T cell receptor beta chains drawn from one sample of a study of blood T cells in healthy people across ages. TCRdb reprocessed the 5' RACE reads via MiXCR and lists one record per CDR3 protein. The sample lists 1.5 million to 2 million distinct CDR3 sequences, around 42% occurring once. Source material: blood. The receptors come from a human donor in good health. Each CDR3 is given with its conserved first and last residue. Each record gives: CDR3 length, V gene, J gene, CDR3 protein.

12	TRBV20-1	TRBJ2-5	CSAIFVQETQYF
13	TRBV29-1	TRBJ2-4	CSVDRAAKNIQYF
15	TRBV7-8	TRBJ1-1	CASSLLIGANTEAFF
16	TRBV28	TRBJ2-6	CASSPDRGLWANVLTF
15	TRBV29-1	TRBJ1-2	CSVEDLFGTGGGYTF
16	TRBV20-1	TRBJ1-5	CSASAHKGSSNQPQHF
16	TRBV7-6	TRBJ2-5	CASRARGAGGGETQYF
16	TRBV25-1	TRBJ2-3	CASSEGRDTYTDTQYF
15	TRBV7-9	TRBJ1-5	CASSLSVGSDQPQHF
14	TRBV6-2/TRBV6-3	TRBJ2-2	CASSYGGLHGELFF
12	TRBV12-3/TRBV12-4	TRBJ2-7	CASTPTGGEQYF
14	TRBV18	TRBJ1-1	CASSPNLAGPEAFF
16	TRBV24-1	TRBJ2-3	CATSDLRLAGADTQYF
14	TRBV6-5	TRBJ2-7	CATGRSQYLYEQYF
11	TRBV7-9	TRBJ2-7	CASSLEPEQYF
14	TRBV7-9	TRBJ2-7	CASSIGGRDYEQYF
12	TRBV12-3/TRBV12-4	TRBJ1-1	CASRPTGTEAFF
20	TRBV14	TRBJ1-5	CASSQVILSAGGRFYQPQHF
15	TRBV7-9	TRBJ2-7	CASSLGESSSYEQYF
20	TRBV24-1	TRBJ2-3	CATEAGRLAGGKSSTDTQYF
14	TRBV5-5	TRBJ2-7	CASSLVVNLYEQYF
15	TRBV12-3/TRBV12-4	TRBJ2-1	CASSFQTGSGNEQFF
13	TRBV6-5	TRBJ1-2	CASRNTGGHGYTF
11	TRBV6-5	TRBJ2-7	CASSYDETRYF
15	TRBV3-1	TRBJ1-2	CASSQDHGGGNGYTF
13	TRBV20-1	TRBJ2-7	CSARDRDPYEQYF
17	TRBV15	TRBJ2-6	CATSREGGTTGANVLTF
17	TRBV7-2	TRBJ2-3	CASSSGWAGAGRHTQYF
14	TRBV12-3/TRBV12-4	TRBJ2-1	CASKGTLAYNEQFF
14	TRBV5-1	TRBJ1-2	CASSLGFDRSGYTF
15	TRBV18	TRBJ2-7	CASSPLGIGNYEQYF
15	TRBV7-2	TRBJ1-2	CTSSASPGQGYGYTF
17	TRBV7-2	TRBJ1-1	CASSLEGRGNLNTEAFF
15	TRBV9	TRBJ1-1	CASSVARDRNTEAFF
14	TRBV10-3	TRBJ2-7	CAIMADRSSYEQYF
13	TRBV7-9	TRBJ1-2	CASRTPGAYGYTF
15	TRBV9	TRBJ2-3	CASSARTSGGDTQYF
16	TRBV14	TRBJ2-7	CASSQQTGRGPYEQYF
23	TRBV21-1	TRBJ1-2	CASSKGRKRPPVGQGSPNYGYTF
11	TRBV20-1	TRBJ2-3	CSARVADTQYF
14	TRBV20-1	TRBJ2-7	CSASPSDGYYEQYF
13	TRBV12-3/TRBV12-4	TRBJ2-7	CASSTTETYEQYF
13	TRBV29-1	TRBJ2-1	CSVGPSGGTKQFF
13	TRBV5-1	TRBJ1-1	CASSLARGAEAFF
11	TRBV6-2/TRBV6-3	TRBJ2-7	CATKTAYEQYF
14	TRBV27	TRBJ1-2	CASSLSRRIYGYTF